This note documents a single T cell receptor beta chain sequence. Its target is not known. Sequenced by immunoSEQ multiplex PCR; TCRdb stores in-frame clones only, minus some. Of roughly 170,000 clones detected, less than 95% appear once; the ten largest clones hold approximately 3%. The data belong to a study of T cell responses to AZD1222 COVID-19 vaccine. Study context: Samples with a second dose at about 4 or about 12 weeks were pooled together.

Study-wide points: Two AZD1222 doses significantly raised spike-specific TCR breadth and depth over controls. Repertoires were collected only later (after the peak T cell response had occurred). It should be noted that donors were predominantly white British and more often female, and clonal diversity was possibly underestimated.

Germline V gene data show CDR1 as SNHLY and CDR2 as FYNNEI. The CDR3 extends over 11 amino acids. The germline V and J ends were trimmed by 8 bases and 3 bases, with 7 bases remaining between them. The rearrangement uses TRBV2 and TRBJ1-2; D remains unclear. Sequences were derived from peripheral blood, sampled on day 0 of AZD1222 vaccination. This TCR was sampled from an adult in good health. CDR3 nucleotide sequence: TGTGCCAGCGATCGGGACTATGGCTACACCTTC. It specifies CASDRDYGYTF.